The 11 T cell receptor beta chains in this list originate from one sample, sequenced in a study of T cell repertoires in cytomegalovirus infection. MiXCR, run by TCRdb on the reads, gives a single entry per CDR3 protein. The sample has about 180,000 distinct CDR3 sequences, roughly a sixth seen once. The sequencing sample was made of CD8+ T cells from PBMCs. Receptors originate from a human donor in good health (CMV status not recorded). Some clones in this sample may be carry-over from other donors' samples.

This clonotype was seen more than once but under ten times. The rearrangement joins TRBV6-5 to TRBJ2-5; 9 bases match TRBD1. This CDR3 is 15 amino acids long. In germline, CDR1 is MNHEY, CDR2 SVGAGI. V lost 6 bases, J lost 4 bases, and 9 bases stayed unmatched. The CDR3 sequence is CASSRGQGGVETQYF. Here the CDR3 DNA reads TGTGCCAGCAGCCGGGGACAGGGTGGTGTAGAGACCCAGTACTTC.

V and J are TRBV28 and TRBJ1-1; D unclear. Germline CDR1 is MDHEN and CDR2 is SYDVKM. The CDR3 has 12 residues. Trimming removed 1 base at V and 4 bases at J, with 4 bases between. Here the CDR3 DNA reads TGTGCCAGCAGTTTATCCCCCACTGAAGCTTTCTTT. Protein: CASSLSPTEAFF. Drawing the rest from reference TRBV28 and TRBJ1-1, the complete variable domain is DVKVTQSSRYLVKRTGEKVFLECVQDMDHENMFWYRQDPGLGLRLIYFSYDVKMKEKGDIPEGYSVSREKKERFSLILESASTNQTSMYLCASSLSPTEAFFGQGTRLTVV.

This clonotype has just a few counts. The genes are TRBV20-1 and TRBJ1-6; 8 bases map to TRBD1. J gave up 5 bases and V 6 bases, and 21 bases lay outside the gene matches. The germline V gene encodes CDR1 DFQATT and CDR2 SNEGSKA (reference sequence). CDR3 length: 19 amino acids. The CDR3 DNA reads as TGCAGTGCGATGGTCAGTGGACAGGGAGTCAGGTTCGATAATTCACCCCTCCACTTT. Protein product: CSAMVSGQGVRFDNSPLHF.

This clonotype occurred a few times. V usage is TRBV7-9 and J usage is TRBJ2-1; 7 bases fit TRBD1. The CDR3 is 17 residues long. Germline trimming cut 5 bases from V and 2 bases from J; bases unmatched to any gene: 12. In germline, CDR1 is SEHNR, CDR2 FQNEAQ (reference sequence). The CDR3 sequence: CASSTRDGTVTYNEQFF. CDR3 in DNA: TGTGCCAGCAGCACCAGGGACGGGACAGTAACCTACAATGAGCAGTTCTTC.

V usage is TRBV7-7 and J usage is TRBJ1-1; D is ambiguous. The length of the CDR3 is 18 residues. V was trimmed by 7 bases and J by 0 bases, leaving 24 bases between them. Germline CDR1 is SSHAT and CDR2 is FNYEAQ (reference sequence). CDR3 sequence reads: CASTSIGQIKALNTEAFF. In nucleotides, the CDR3 is TGTGCCAGCACCTCGATTGGGCAGATCAAGGCCTTGAACACTGAAGCTTTCTTT. Full variable domain (remainder filled in from reference TRBV7-7 and TRBJ1-1): GAGVSQSPRYKVTKRGQDVTLRCDPISSHATLYWYQQALGQGPEFLTYFNYEAQPDKSGLPSDRFSAERPEGSISTLTIQRTEQRDSAMYRCASTSIGQIKALNTEAFFGQGTRLTVV.

This clonotype occurred a few times. The chain links TRBV6-2 or TRBV6-3 to TRBJ1-2, with D unresolved. V was trimmed by 2 bases and J by 0 bases, leaving 13 bases between them. The CDR3 covers 16 residues. Per germline, CDR1 MNHEY and CDR2 SVGEGT. DNA for the CDR3: TGTGCCAGCAGTTACGGGGTCACGCGTTCTAACTATGGCTACACCTTC. Translating gives CASSYGVTRSNYGYTF.

This clonotype was observed a few times. V gene TRBV5-5 combines with J gene TRBJ2-1; TRBD1 aligns across 7 bases. CDR3 length equals 17 residues. Germline values: CDR1 SGHKS, CDR2 YYEKEE (reference sequence). Losses at the gene ends were 0 bases for V and 2 bases for J; bases not matched to a gene: 8. The CDR3 here is CASSLGRGQRTYNEQFF. CDR3 nucleotides: TGTGCCAGCAGCTTGGGAAGGGGGCAAAGGACCTACAATGAGCAGTTCTTC. Drawing the rest from reference TRBV5-5 and TRBJ2-1, the complete variable domain is DAGVTQSPTHLIKTRGQQVTLRCSPISGHKSVSWYQQVLGQGPQFIFQYYEKEERGRGNFPDRFSARQFPNYSSELNVNALLLGDSALYLCASSLGRGQRTYNEQFFGPGTRLTVL.

The CDR3 DNA sequence: TGTGCCAGCAGTTTACGGGGGTTGGGTAACTATGGCTACACCTTC. It codes for CASSLRGLGNYGYTF. The chain combines TRBV27 with TRBJ1-2, with a weak D call TRBD1 (5 bases). The V end was cut by 2 bases, the J end by 1 base, with 11 bases between. This CDR3 region has 15 residues. Germline values: CDR1 MNHEY, CDR2 SMNVEV (reference sequence).

The table lists this clonotype with a few counts. The J gene is TRBJ2-7, the V gene TRBV6-5, with D unresolved. Trimming cost V 0 bases and J 3 bases, with 12 bases left between them. The CDR3 has 15 residues. Germline-derived CDR1 and CDR2 are MNHEY and SVGAGI. The DNA of the CDR3 is TGTGCCAGCAGTTACTCGGAGACTGGAAACTACGAGCAGTACTTC. Amino acid sequence: CASSYSETGNYEQYF.

V gene TRBV12-3 or TRBV12-4 combines with J gene TRBJ2-1, with 7 bases aligning to TRBD1. V lost 6 bases to trimming and J lost 6 bases; unmatched junction nucleotides: 5. This CDR3 spans 13 amino acids. This CDR3 reads CASSPGTANEQFF. Written as DNA, the CDR3 is TGTGCCAGCAGCCCCGGGACAGCCAATGAGCAGTTCTTC.

The chain couples TRBV14 to TRBJ2-2, with no clear D. Germline V gives CDR1 SGHDN, CDR2 FVKESK. The CDR3 is 17 residues long. Trimming removed 5 bases from V and 1 base from J, with 17 bases in between. CDR3 sequence (DNA): TGTGCCAGCAGCGAGATCACTCGGACGGGGAACACCGGGGAGCTGTTTTTT. Amino acids: CASSEITRTGNTGELFF.